One sample yielded the 22 T cell receptor beta chains listed below, sequenced in a study of chemoradiotherapy in HPV16-positive cancers. TCRdb's copy holds only in-frame clones and misses some; the assay was immunoSEQ multiplex PCR. The sample includes 9,900 or so clones, more than 70% of them seen just once. The starting material was tumor tissue, obtained from a patient who underwent chemoradiotherapy. These receptors were taken from a human donor with HPV-associated anogenital cancer.

This rearrangement joins TRBV11-2 to TRBJ2-1; D is unclear. Germline V gene data show CDR1 as SGHAT and CDR2 as FQNNGV. The CDR3 length is 14 residues. V was shortened by 0 bases and J by 5 bases, with 8 bases between the two germline ends. This CDR3 is CASSLEPWDNEQFF. In DNA, the CDR3 is TGTGCCAGCAGCTTAGAACCCTGGGACAATGAGCAGTTCTTC.

Only a few counts were recorded for this clone. The rearrangement uses TRBV5-6 and TRBJ2-3; 7 nucleotides match TRBD2. Germline V gene data show CDR1 as SGHDT and CDR2 as YYEEEE. Germline trimming cut 0 bases from V and 2 bases from J; bases unmatched to any gene: 12. The CDR3 spans 18 residues. This chain's CDR3 is CASSLEPVGLADTDTQYF. The CDR3 coding sequence is TGTGCCAGCAGCTTGGAACCGGTGGGGCTAGCGGACACAGATACGCAGTATTTT.

This clone was recorded a few times. This chain connects TRBV7-8 to TRBJ1-5, with D uncertain. Trimming shortened V by 5 bases and J by 7 bases, and 12 bases separated the two germline ends. Germline assignment: CDR1 SGHVS and CDR2 FQNEAQ. This CDR3 is 13 amino acids long. The CDR3 protein is CASSAGLGQPQHF. CDR3 in DNA: TGTGCCAGCAGCGCCGGGCTGGGGCAGCCCCAGCATTTT.

The chain joins TRBV7-8 to TRBJ2-1, with TRBD2 identical over 14 bases. Germline CDR1 SGHVS, CDR2 FQNEAQ. Trimming took 2 bases from V and 7 from J; bases not matched to a gene: 13. The CDR3 is 19 amino acids. CDR3 sequence reads: CASSLYRLAGGQIGNEQFF. The CDR3 region has the DNA TGTGCCAGCAGCTTATATCGACTAGCGGGGGGGCAAATAGGTAATGAGCAGTTCTTC.

The CDR3 DNA is TGCGCCAGCAACCTAACGACCTTGACCCCCTACGAGCAGTACTTC. This translates into CASNLTTLTPYEQYF. J is TRBJ2-7 and V is TRBV10-1; D is unresolved. V was cut by 7 bases and J by 2 bases, with 18 bases left in between. The CDR3 contains 15 residues. The germline V gene encodes CDR1 WNHNN and CDR2 SYGVQD (reference sequence).

This clone has only one observation. CDR3 bases: TGTGCCAGCAGCTTGTCGGGGAAAGCCCAGCATTTT. Its translation is CASSLSGKAQHF. The chain joins TRBV5-6 to TRBJ1-5; D not resolved. The ends were cut back, 1 base at V and 11 bases at J, with 10 bases in the middle. CDR3 length: 12 residues. CDR1 and CDR2 from the germline V gene are SGHDT and YYEEEE.

CDR3 bases: TGTGCCAGCAGCCCGATCGTAGGACAGGGCTTCTATGGCTACACCTTC. This sequence encodes CASSPIVGQGFYGYTF. This chain uses TRBV7-9 with TRBJ1-2; 8 bases agree with TRBD1. CDR1 is SEHNR and CDR2 is FQNEAQ in the germline V gene (reference sequence). Trimming at V came to 5 bases and at J to 4 bases, leaving 12 bases not matched to a gene. The CDR3 consists of 16 residues.

The V and J genes are TRBV5-1 and TRBJ1-4; 9 bases are shared with TRBD1. This CDR3 contains 15 residues. Germline assignment: CDR1 SGHRS and CDR2 YFSETQ. The V segment lost 3 bases and the J segment 5 bases; nucleotides outside the gene matches: 5. CDR3 sequence (DNA): TGCGCCAGCAGCTACACCGGGACAGGGAATGAAAAACTGTTTTTT. Translating it yields CASSYTGTGNEKLFF.

This chain connects TRBV19 to TRBJ1-5; a weak D match, TRBD1 (6 bases). The V end was cut by 7 bases, the J end by 5 bases, with 9 bases between. This CDR3 comprises 12 residues. Germline V gene sequence: CDR1 LNHDA, CDR2 SQIVND (reference sequence). The CDR3 here is CASNGQYQPQHF. The DNA of the CDR3 is TGTGCCAGTAACGGACAGTATCAGCCCCAGCATTTT. Combining the CDR3 with reference TRBV19 and TRBJ1-5 gives the whole variable domain DGGITQSPKYLFRKEGQNVTLSCEQNLNHDAMYWYRQDPGQGLRLIYYSQIVNDFQKGDIAEGYSVSREKKESFPLTVTSAQKNPTAFYLCASNGQYQPQHFGDGTRLSIL.

V is TRBV4-2 and J is TRBJ1-4; unclear D gene. Deletions cut 0 bases from V and 6 bases from J, with 14 bases between. The CDR3 is 16 residues long. In germline, CDR1 is LGHNA, CDR2 YNFKEQ. The CDR3 bases are TGTGCCAGCAGCCAAGATAGATCCGGAAACCATGAAAAACTGTTTTTT. Encoded protein: CASSQDRSGNHEKLFF.

V is TRBV5-1 and J is TRBJ1-1; 10 bases are shared with TRBD1. Trimming cost V 4 bases and J 7 bases; bases outside gene matches: 4. The germline V gene has CDR1 SGHRS and CDR2 YFSETQ. CDR3 length: 13 amino acids. DNA for the CDR3: TGCGCCAGCAGCATGGGACAGGGGAATGAAGCTTTCTTT. Translating it yields CASSMGQGNEAFF.

The chain links TRBV9 to TRBJ1-2; D gene unclear. CDR1 and CDR2 (germline): SGDLS, YYNGEE. The CDR3 loop spans 15 amino acids. V was trimmed by 0 bases and J by 4 bases, leaving 13 bases between them. The chain's CDR3 is CASSVALGGVYGYTF. The CDR3 region has the DNA TGTGCCAGCAGCGTAGCTCTCGGCGGAGTCTATGGCTACACCTTC.

This CDR3 reads CASSDFGGIEETQYF. For the CDR3, the DNA is TGCGCCAGCAGCGACTTTGGGGGGATCGAAGAGACCCAGTACTTC. This chain connects TRBV5-1 to TRBJ2-5; a possible D gene is TRBD2 (6 bases). CDR1 is SGHRS, CDR2 YFSETQ, per germline. The length of the CDR3 is 15 residues. V lost 4 bases and J lost 3, with 16 bases in between.

The chain recombines TRBV6-1 with TRBJ1-2, with TRBD1 identical over 7 bases. Germline values: CDR1 MNHNS, CDR2 SASEGT. V was pared by 7 bases and J by 6 bases, with 11 bases of the junction left unmatched. This CDR3 comprises 14 residues. The CDR3: CASITDRDIDGYTF. Written as DNA, the CDR3 is TGTGCCAGCATTACTGACAGGGACATTGATGGCTACACCTTC.

This clone was counted a few times. The CDR3 nucleotides read TGCGCCAGCAGCTCCTGGGGGGACGGCAGCTCTGGAAACACCATATATTTT. This sequence encodes CASSSWGDGSSGNTIYF. The chain carries TRBV5-1 and TRBJ1-3; TRBD1 is a possible D gene (5 bases). Trimming removed 3 bases at V and 0 bases at J, with 16 bases between. This CDR3 is 17 amino acids long. CDR1 is SGHRS, CDR2 YFSETQ, per germline.

The CDR3 region has the DNA TGTGCCAGCAGTGAATCGCCCTTCTATGGCTACACCTTC. This codes for CASSESPFYGYTF. The chain is built from TRBV6-1 and TRBJ1-2; D is undetermined. This CDR3 region has 13 residues. V lost 2 bases and J lost 4, with 8 bases in between. Germline V gene lookup returns CDR1 MNHNS and CDR2 SASEGT.

The chain joins TRBV6-1 to TRBJ2-7; tentative D call: TRBD1 (6 bases). The CDR3 is made up of 14 amino acids. The ends were cut back, 5 bases at V and 0 bases at J, with 11 bases in the middle. Looked up from germline, CDR1 is MNHNS and CDR2 is SASEGT. The DNA of the CDR3 is TGTGCCAGCAGTCAAACGGACAGCTCCTACGAGCAGTACTTC. Translating it yields CASSQTDSSYEQYF.

The rearrangement links TRBV19 to TRBJ1-1, with D possibly being TRBD1 (6 bases). Trimming removed 6 bases at V and 0 bases at J, with 11 bases between. The CDR3 sequence is 14 residues long. Germline CDR1 reads LNHDA; CDR2 reads SQIVND (reference sequence). For the CDR3, the DNA is TGTGCCAGTAGCCCCGGACAGATGAACACTGAAGCTTTCTTT. Translated: CASSPGQMNTEAFF.

This clone is labeled large. V is TRBV4-1 and J is TRBJ2-5, with 8 bases fitting TRBD2. Germline V gives CDR1 MGHRA, CDR2 YSYEKL. The CDR3 length is 14 residues. After removal of 4 bases from V and 3 bases from J, the junction contained 4 bases not matched to a gene. CDR3 region: CASSLGTREETQYF. The CDR3 coding sequence is TGCGCCAGCAGCCTCGGGACTAGGGAAGAGACCCAGTACTTC.

The chain carries TRBV2 and TRBJ2-1, with D hard to call. Germline CDR1 reads SNHLY; CDR2 reads FYNNEI. V dropped 2 bases and J dropped 0 bases, with 8 bases sitting between them. The CDR3 covers 15 residues. The CDR3 nucleotides read TGTGCCAGCAGTGAATTCCCGAGCTCCTACAATGAGCAGTTCTTC. Protein: CASSEFPSSYNEQFF.

This clone was detected a few times. The chain recombines TRBV28 with TRBJ2-7, with TRBD1 identical over 9 bases. The ends lost 6 bases at V and 3 bases at J; junction bases unmatched: 9. This CDR3 comprises 15 residues. Per germline, CDR1 MDHEN and CDR2 SYDVKM. The CDR3 coding sequence is TGTGCCAGCAGGATACGCCAGACAGGGGGCTACGAGCAGTACTTC. It yields the protein CASRIRQTGGYEQYF.

The rearrangement uses TRBV4-1 and TRBJ1-3, with D hard to call. Germline V gene data show CDR1 as MGHRA and CDR2 as YSYEKL. Trimming took 0 bases from V and 1 from J, leaving 13 bases between them. The CDR3 spans 17 residues. The CDR3 DNA reads TGCGCCAGCAGCCAAGAGGTCCCCGGTACTTCTGGAAACACCATATATTTT. Amino acid sequence: CASSQEVPGTSGNTIYF.